One sample yielded the 23 T cell receptor beta chains listed below, sequenced in a study of cytomegalovirus exposure and HLA in healthy donors. 13 Jbeta primers and 60 Vbeta primers were used for the PCR. Using immunoSEQ multiplex PCR, the repertoire was profiled, and TCRdb retains in-frame clones only, with some absent. The sample holds 130,000 or so clones, around 74% seen once. Sequenced sample: PBMCs. The receptors come from a middle-aged man in good health and CMV-seropositive.

This clone has only a few counts. The chain combines TRBV6-1 with TRBJ1-2; 7 bases line up with TRBD1. The CDR3 loop spans 15 amino acids. CDR1 and CDR2 (germline): MNHNS, SASEGT. J was trimmed by 2 bases and V by 1 base; bases with no gene match: 4. The CDR3 here is CASSEVAGGNYGYTF. CDR3 coding DNA: TGTGCCAGCAGTGAAGTGGCAGGGGGGAACTATGGCTACACCTTC.

In DNA, the CDR3 is TGCGCCAGCAGCTTCAAAGGGGGGGAGCAGTACTTC. It yields the protein CASSFKGGEQYF. The chain employs TRBV5-1 and TRBJ2-5, with a possible D match to TRBD2 (7 bases). CDR3 length equals 12 residues. Germline CDR1 is SGHRS and CDR2 is YFSETQ. V shed 2 bases and J shed 11 bases, with 13 bases lying between them.

The chain carries TRBV29-1 and TRBJ2-7; weak D call: TRBD1 (6 bases). Trimming took off 4 bases at V and 4 bases at J, with 11 bases between the two ends. Germline V gives CDR1 SQVTM, CDR2 ANQGSEA. The CDR3 consists of 12 residues. DNA of the CDR3: TGCAGCGTTGTACAGGGTGGATACGAGCAGTACTTC. It is translated as CSVVQGGYEQYF.

The chain uses TRBV11-2 and TRBJ2-3, with 7 bases lining up with TRBD2. The CDR3 totals 14 residues. V lost 1 base to trimming and J lost 6 bases; unmatched junction nucleotides: 4. Germline V gives CDR1 SGHAT, CDR2 FQNNGV. The CDR3 DNA reads as TGTGCCAGCAGCTTAGGTACGGGGGGTGATACGCAGTATTTT. Protein: CASSLGTGGDTQYF.

The V and J genes are TRBV18 and TRBJ2-2; possibly TRBD1 for D (5 bases). Trimming removed 4 bases at V and 1 base at J, with 7 bases between. Germline V gene sequence: CDR1 KGHSH, CDR2 LQKENI. The CDR3 consists of 14 residues. Here the CDR3 DNA reads TGTGCCAGCTCACGGGGCATGAACACCGGGGAGCTGTTTTTT. Residues: CASSRGMNTGELFF.

V gene TRBV6-5 combines with J gene TRBJ1-2, with 11 bases identical to TRBD1. The germline CDR1 and CDR2 sequences are MNHEY and SVGAGI. With 7 bases clipped from V and 8 bases from J, the junction kept 12 bases outside the gene matches. CDR3 length: 15 amino acids. CDR3 sequence: CASTDPGQGARGYTF. CDR3 nucleotide sequence: TGTGCCAGCACCGATCCCGGACAGGGGGCGAGGGGCTACACCTTC.

This clone was recorded only once. The V and J genes are TRBV19 and TRBJ2-7, with 7 positions matching TRBD1. The J segment lost 2 bases and the V segment lost 7 bases, leaving 8 bases of the junction unmatched. This CDR3 spans 14 amino acids. Per the germline V gene, CDR1 is LNHDA and CDR2 is SQIVND (reference sequence). For the CDR3, the DNA is TGTGCCAGTACCATGGGGCAGGGGGCCTACGAGCAGTACTTC. Translation gives CASTMGQGAYEQYF.

This clone was counted only a few times. The chain uses TRBV5-1 and TRBJ2-3; 8 positions agree with TRBD1. V was clipped by 3 bases and J by 6 bases; unmatched bases: 3. In germline, CDR1 is SGHRS, CDR2 YFSETQ. The CDR3 is 13 residues long. The chain's CDR3 is CASSWTGFDTQYF. The DNA of the CDR3 is TGCGCCAGCAGCTGGACAGGGTTCGATACGCAGTATTTT.

V is TRBV28 and J is TRBJ2-1, with 11 bases matching TRBD1. Looked up from germline, CDR1 is MDHEN and CDR2 is SYDVKM. The CDR3 spans 17 residues. V lost 6 bases to trimming and J lost 6 bases; unmatched junction nucleotides: 13. Here the CDR3 DNA reads TGTGCCAGCAGACCGGACAGGGGGCGCGAAAGTGGCAATGAGCAGTTCTTC. This encodes CASRPDRGRESGNEQFF. Full variable domain (outside the CDR3, taken from reference TRBV28 and TRBJ2-1): DVKVTQSSRYLVKRTGEKVFLECVQDMDHENMFWYRQDPGLGLRLIYFSYDVKMKEKGDIPEGYSVSREKKERFSLILESASTNQTSMYLCASRPDRGRESGNEQFFGPGTRLTVL.

The genes are TRBV15 and TRBJ2-2, with a possible D match to TRBD1 (5 bases). The CDR3 consists of 17 residues. Between the trimmed V and J ends, which lost 0 bases and 6 bases, there was a span of 17 bases. Germline V CDR1 and CDR2: LNHNV, YYDKDF (reference sequence). The DNA for the CDR3 is TGTGCCACCAGCAGAGACCGTGACAGAACCGTGGCCGGGGAGCTGTTTTTT. Translating it yields CATSRDRDRTVAGELFF.

The V and J genes are TRBV19 and TRBJ2-1, with a tentative D call TRBD2 (5 bases). Deletions cut 8 bases from V and 3 bases from J, with 20 bases between. The CDR3 consists of 16 residues. The V gene's germline CDR1 is LNHDA and CDR2 SQIVND (reference sequence). CDR3 bases: TGTGCCAGTTCCCACTCCCCGGGAACCCGCTACAATGAGCAGTTCTTC. It codes for CASSHSPGTRYNEQFF. Supplemented by reference TRBV19 and TRBJ2-1, the full variable domain reads DGGITQSPKYLFRKEGQNVTLSCEQNLNHDAMYWYRQDPGQGLRLIYYSQIVNDFQKGDIAEGYSVSREKKESFPLTVTSAQKNPTAFYLCASSHSPGTRYNEQFFGPGTRLTVL.

This clone has more than one count but fewer than ten. This chain joins TRBV23-1 and TRBJ1-3; the D is unclear. TRBV23-1 is marked as an open reading frame, function uncertain. V was shortened by 6 bases and J by 2 bases, with 8 bases between the two germline ends. The CDR3 has 13 residues. Here the CDR3 reads CASSRNPGNTIYF. The CDR3 nucleotides read TGCGCCAGCAGCCGTAATCCTGGAAACACCATATATTTT.

The chain has TRBV6-5 and TRBJ1-2; possible D gene TRBD1, 5 bases. V lost 1 base and J 5 bases, leaving 8 bases between the germline ends. The CDR3 totals 13 residues. Germline CDR1 reads MNHEY; CDR2 reads SVGAGI. Here the CDR3 DNA reads TGTGCCAGCAGTTACTTGGCAGGGTATGGCTACACCTTC. Its translation is CASSYLAGYGYTF.

V is TRBV6-1 and J is TRBJ2-7; 7 bases agree with TRBD1. The CDR3 is made up of 14 amino acids. Unmatched junction bases numbered 1, after V lost 0 bases and J lost 2 bases. The V gene's germline CDR1 is MNHNS and CDR2 SASEGT. This CDR3 reads CASSEADRAYEQYF. The CDR3 nucleotides are TGTGCCAGCAGTGAAGCCGACAGGGCCTACGAGCAGTACTTC.

The chain uses TRBV27 and TRBJ1-5; a possible D gene is TRBD1 (6 bases). This CDR3 is built from 14 residues. V was cut by 3 bases and J by 8 bases, with 14 bases left in between. The germline V gene encodes CDR1 MNHEY and CDR2 SMNVEV (reference sequence). The CDR3 nucleotides are TGTGCCAGCAGTTTTACAGGGTCGGGAAAGCCCCAGCATTTT. Protein sequence: CASSFTGSGKPQHF.

The table lists this clone with a few counts. The CDR3 loop reads CASSPGTGGDQPQHF. CDR3 nucleotides: TGTGCCAGCAGTCCCGGGACAGGGGGCGATCAGCCCCAGCATTTT. The rearrangement uses TRBV2 and TRBJ1-5, with 12 bases fitting TRBD1. The germline V gene encodes CDR1 SNHLY and CDR2 FYNNEI. This CDR3 has 15 amino acids. Trimming removed 5 bases from V and 5 bases from J; junction bases left unmatched: 4.

This sequence joins TRBV18 and TRBJ2-1, with D perhaps TRBD1 (7 bases). Germline CDR1 and CDR2: KGHSH and LQKENI. Trimming left V 0 bases short and J 8 bases short, with 17 bases between. This CDR3 region has 16 residues. The CDR3 sequence: CASSPPGGGQIHEQFF. The CDR3, as DNA: TGTGCCAGCTCACCACCAGGAGGGGGCCAAATCCATGAGCAGTTCTTC.

The rearrangement joins TRBV5-1 to TRBJ2-5, with TRBD1 identical over 9 bases. CDR1 and CDR2 from the germline V gene are SGHRS and YFSETQ. Trimming removed 3 bases from V and 5 bases from J; junction bases left unmatched: 8. There are 15 residues in the CDR3. The CDR3 bases are TGCGCCAGCAGCTCGGGGACAGGGACGGGGGAGACCCAGTACTTC. It codes for CASSSGTGTGETQYF.

The chain recombines TRBV18 with TRBJ2-1, with 10 bases that match TRBD2. The CDR3 totals 16 residues. Trimming took 2 bases from V and 3 from J; bases not matched to a gene: 4. Germline lookup yields CDR1 KGHSH and CDR2 LQKENI. The CDR3 is CASSPTSGTFYNEQFF. In DNA form, the CDR3 reads TGTGCCAGCTCACCAACTAGCGGGACGTTCTACAATGAGCAGTTCTTC.

The J gene is TRBJ2-3, the V gene TRBV29-1; TRBD1 might be the D (7 bases). The CDR3 is 14 residues long. Germline assignment: CDR1 SQVTM and CDR2 ANQGSEA. V shed 7 bases and J shed 1 base, with 15 bases lying between them. CDR3 coding DNA: TGCAGCGCCTCGGGAGACAGGGGCACAGATACGCAGTATTTT. Encoded protein: CSASGDRGTDTQYF.

Of note for this clone: The identical CDR3 is also encoded by other nucleotide sequences in the sample. V gene TRBV11-2 combines with J gene TRBJ1-5; tentative D call: TRBD1 (5 bases). CDR1 SGHAT and CDR2 FQNNGV come from the germline V gene. Deletions cut 1 base from V and 0 bases from J, with 13 bases between. CDR3 size: 17 residues. CDR3 loop: CASSLGQGPYSNQPQHF. The CDR3 nucleotides read TGTGCCAGCAGCTTAGGGCAGGGTCCCTATAGCAATCAGCCCCAGCATTTT.

V and J are TRBV30 and TRBJ2-3; 11 bases match TRBD2. Germline V CDR1 and CDR2: GTSNPN, SVGIG (reference sequence). This CDR3 comprises 15 residues. J gave up 4 bases and V 0 bases, and 3 bases lay outside the gene matches. In nucleotides, the CDR3 is TGTGCCTGGAGTGTAATGACTAGCGGGGCAGATACGCAGTATTTT. This codes for CAWSVMTSGADTQYF.

The table lists this clone with a few counts. V and J are TRBV4-1 and TRBJ2-7; TRBD1 aligns across 12 bases. CDR1 and CDR2 from the germline V gene are MGHRA and YSYEKL. This CDR3 has 15 amino acids. Trimming removed 6 bases from V and 4 bases from J; junction bases left unmatched: 7. CDR3 protein: CASRDRDRGHYEQYF. The CDR3 DNA sequence: TGCGCCAGCAGAGACCGGGACAGGGGGCATTACGAGCAGTACTTC.